These 24 T cell receptor beta chains were all obtained from the same sample, sequenced in a study of siplizumab effects on memory and regulatory T cells. The repertoire was sequenced with immunoSEQ multiplex PCR; TCRdb's copy has only in-frame clones and lacks some. The data hold about 100,000 clones, with about 92% observed a single time. Input material: Tregs sorted from blood. These receptors were collected from a human donor in good health.

The chain has TRBV4-2 and TRBJ2-3, with D maybe TRBD1 (5 bases). The germline CDR1 and CDR2 sequences are LGHNA and YNFKEQ. The V gene lost 5 bases and the J gene lost 6 bases, with 12 bases spanning the gap. The length of the CDR3 is 13 residues. In nucleotides, the CDR3 is TGTGCCAGCAGCAACAGGATTGGGGATACGCAGTATTTT. It encodes CASSNRIGDTQYF.

This clone was counted a few times. This rearrangement joins TRBV6-6 to TRBJ2-7; 8 nucleotides match TRBD1. The V and J ends lost 6 bases and 0 bases, in that order; junction bases with no gene match: 7. This CDR3 is built from 15 residues. Germline V gene data show CDR1 as MNHNY and CDR2 as SVGAGI (reference sequence). The CDR3 coding sequence is TGTGCCAGCAGCCACAACAGGGGGAGCTCCTACGAGCAGTACTTC. Translated, it gives CASSHNRGSSYEQYF.

The chain combines TRBV5-4 with TRBJ2-3; D is unresolved. V was cut by 1 base and J by 0 bases, with 9 bases left in between. The germline gives CDR1 SGHNT, CDR2 YYREEE (reference sequence). The length of the CDR3 is 15 residues. The CDR3 DNA follows: TGTGCCAGCAGCTTGACCGGTAGTAGCACAGATACGCAGTATTTT. Amino acid sequence: CASSLTGSSTDTQYF.

V usage is TRBV19 and J usage is TRBJ2-7, with a possible D match to TRBD1 (6 bases). Per germline, CDR1 LNHDA and CDR2 SQIVND (reference sequence). Trimming stripped 3 bases from V and 4 bases from J, with 19 bases between. The length of the CDR3 is 16 residues. DNA of the CDR3: TGTGCCAGTAGTATGGGGGCTAGAATGGATGTTTACGAGCAGTACTTC. This gives the protein CASSMGARMDVYEQYF.

With respect to this clone: One junction end disagrees with the germline gene, perhaps due to a read error. The chain carries TRBV6-6 and TRBJ2-5; D is possibly TRBD1 (6 bases). The CDR3 runs 16 residues. Germline CDR1 is MNHNY and CDR2 is SVGAGI (reference sequence). The CDR3 loop reads CASSYPYTGSQGTQYF. The CDR3 DNA follows: TGTGCCAGCAGTTACCCATATACAGGGTCCCAAGGGACCCAGTACTTC.

The rearrangement joins TRBV19 to TRBJ2-1; 8 positions match TRBD2. Germline V gene lookup returns CDR1 LNHDA and CDR2 SQIVND (reference sequence). The CDR3 consists of 13 residues. Trimming at V came to 7 bases and at J to 5 bases, leaving 4 bases not matched to a gene. The CDR3 reads CASKSGRHNEQFF. For the CDR3, the DNA is TGTGCCAGTAAGAGCGGGAGACACAATGAGCAGTTCTTC.

The chain couples TRBV18 to TRBJ2-1, with D uncertain. The CDR3 is 17 amino acids. Per germline, CDR1 KGHSH and CDR2 LQKENI. Trimming shortened V by 0 bases and J by 0 bases, and 12 bases separated the two germline ends. CDR3 coding DNA: TGTGCCAGCTCACCACCGCCAGCATTCAACTCCTACAATGAGCAGTTCTTC. Translated: CASSPPPAFNSYNEQFF.

This clone was counted a single time. The chain joins TRBV19 to TRBJ2-2; a weak D match, TRBD2 (5 bases). Germline V gives CDR1 LNHDA, CDR2 SQIVND (reference sequence). Between the trimmed V and J ends, which lost 5 bases and 3 bases, there was a span of 7 bases. The length of the CDR3 is 13 residues. This CDR3 reads CASSFGDTGELFF. Written as DNA, the CDR3 is TGTGCCAGTAGTTTCGGGGACACCGGGGAGCTGTTTTTT. Based on the CDR3 plus reference TRBV19 and TRBJ2-2, the full variable domain is DGGITQSPKYLFRKEGQNVTLSCEQNLNHDAMYWYRQDPGQGLRLIYYSQIVNDFQKGDIAEGYSVSREKKESFPLTVTSAQKNPTAFYLCASSFGDTGELFFGEGSRLTVL.

The J gene is TRBJ2-7, the V gene TRBV28; D possibly uses TRBD1 or TRBD2 (5 bases each). This CDR3 is built from 15 residues. V gave up 6 bases and J gave up 0 bases, with 15 bases separating them. Germline CDR1 reads MDHEN; CDR2 reads SYDVKM. CDR3 sequence: CASRRDVVSSYEQYF. The CDR3 DNA reads TGTGCCAGCAGAAGGGACGTAGTGAGCTCCTACGAGCAGTACTTC.

This sequence joins TRBV5-5 and TRBJ2-7; 13 bases fit TRBD2. CDR3 size: 15 residues. V gave up 4 bases and J gave up 2 bases; unmatched junction bases: 3. Germline assignment: CDR1 SGHKS and CDR2 YYEKEE (reference sequence). The CDR3 region has the DNA TGTGCCAGCAGCCTTACTAGCGGGAGGGCCTACGAGCAGTACTTC. The encoded protein is CASSLTSGRAYEQYF.

V and J are TRBV5-3 and TRBJ2-3; a weak D match, TRBD1 (6 bases). TRBV5-3 is an ORF, and what it does is uncertain. The length of the CDR3 is 15 residues. V was pared by 4 bases and J by 6 bases, with 18 bases between. The chain's CDR3 is CARSAPGHEPDTQYF. For the CDR3, the DNA is TGTGCCAGAAGCGCCCCGGGACACGAACCTGATACGCAGTATTTT.

The chain uses TRBV19 and TRBJ1-2, with D hard to call. The CDR3 runs 16 residues. Germline CDR1 is LNHDA and CDR2 is SQIVND (reference sequence). V was pared by 5 bases and J by 3 bases, with 19 bases between. In DNA form, the CDR3 reads TGTGCCAGTAGTGCGTTTTTGAGGAATAGTGACTATGGCTACACCTTC. Translated, it gives CASSAFLRNSDYGYTF.

The chain carries TRBV28 and TRBJ2-1, with D hard to call. V lost 4 bases and J 7 bases, leaving 8 bases between the germline ends. Germline lookup yields CDR1 MDHEN and CDR2 SYDVKM. The CDR3 consists of 12 residues. CDR3 protein: CASSYRINEQFF. CDR3 nucleotide sequence: TGTGCCAGCAGTTATCGCATAAATGAGCAGTTCTTC.

The V and J genes are TRBV6-1 and TRBJ2-7; perhaps TRBD2 as D (6 bases). Germline lookup yields CDR1 MNHNS and CDR2 SASEGT. V was pared by 10 bases and J by 2 bases, with 12 bases between. The CDR3 contains 12 residues. CDR3 coding DNA: TGTGCCACCTGGGGGGATACCTACGAGCAGTACTTC. It is translated as CATWGDTYEQYF.

This chain joins TRBV2 and TRBJ1-3; no clear D gene. The germline gives CDR1 SNHLY, CDR2 FYNNEI. CDR3 length: 15 amino acids. With 1 base removed from V and 4 bases from J, the gap between germline ends came to 11 bases. The CDR3 bases are TGTGCCAGCAGTGAAGGCATCAGCTTCGGAAACACCATATATTTT. This gives the protein CASSEGISFGNTIYF.

The J gene is TRBJ2-1, the V gene TRBV7-3; 10 positions agree with TRBD1. Trimming removed 5 bases from V and 6 bases from J; junction bases left unmatched: 7. The CDR3 consists of 15 residues. Germline CDR1 is SGHTA and CDR2 is FQGTGA. The CDR3 bases are TGTGCCAGCAGCAACCGACAGGGGGCCTTCAATGAGCAGTTCTTC. Translating it yields CASSNRQGAFNEQFF.

This chain uses TRBV5-1 with TRBJ1-4, with D perhaps TRBD1 (5 bases). The CDR3 consists of 16 residues. V was pared by 4 bases and J by 7 bases, with 20 bases between. Germline V CDR1 and CDR2: SGHRS, YFSETQ. The CDR3 here is CASSPLGPTGAEKLFF. The DNA of the CDR3 is TGCGCCAGCAGCCCCCTAGGACCAACCGGGGCTGAAAAACTGTTTTTT. Full variable domain (rest looked up from reference TRBV5-1 and TRBJ1-4): KAGVTQTPRYLIKTRGQQVTLSCSPISGHRSVSWYQQTPGQGLQFLFEYFSETQRNKGNFPGRFSGRQFSNSRSEMNVSTLELGDSALYLCASSPLGPTGAEKLFFGSGTQLSVL.

J is TRBJ1-5 and V is TRBV18; 8 bases agree with TRBD1. The CDR3 extends over 15 amino acids. V gave up 2 bases and J gave up 7 bases; unmatched junction bases: 7. CDR1 and CDR2 from the germline V gene are KGHSH and LQKENI. DNA for the CDR3: TGTGCCAGCTCACCATTCCATGGGACAGGCCAGCCCCAGCATTTT. Its translation is CASSPFHGTGQPQHF.

The count of this clone is one. The V gene is TRBV28, the J gene TRBJ1-2, with D possibly TRBD1 on 5 matching bases. Trimming pared 6 bases from V and 3 bases from J, leaving 20 bases between. The CDR3 is 16 residues long. Germline loops: CDR1 MDHEN, CDR2 SYDVKM. The CDR3 DNA is TGTGCCAGCAGGAGATGGATCGTAGGGGCGGACTATGGCTACACCTTC. This translates into CASRRWIVGADYGYTF.

The V and J genes are TRBV28 and TRBJ2-4; D is perhaps TRBD1 (5 bases). The germline gives CDR1 MDHEN, CDR2 SYDVKM. CDR3 size: 16 residues. Trimming removed 0 bases at V and 0 bases at J, with 9 bases between. CDR3 residues: CASSLWRTLAKNIQYF. The CDR3 coding sequence is TGTGCCAGCAGTTTATGGAGGACACTAGCCAAAAACATTCAGTACTTC.

V is TRBV19 and J is TRBJ2-1, with D possibly being TRBD2 (5 bases). Germline V gene sequence: CDR1 LNHDA, CDR2 SQIVND (reference sequence). The CDR3 is made up of 14 amino acids. V was trimmed by 3 bases and J by 4 bases, leaving 10 bases between them. CDR3 region: CASSITRGYNEQFF. The CDR3 DNA sequence: TGTGCCAGTAGTATCACTAGAGGGTACAATGAGCAGTTCTTC.

V gene TRBV18 combines with J gene TRBJ2-5, with a tentative D call TRBD2 (5 bases). The CDR3 loop spans 13 amino acids. CDR1 and CDR2 from the germline V gene are KGHSH and LQKENI. V shed 0 bases and J shed 5 bases, with 7 bases lying between them. The CDR3 DNA is TGTGCCAGCTCACCACCGCCGGGGGAGACCCAGTACTTC. This sequence encodes CASSPPPGETQYF.

This clone was detected a few times. The rearrangement uses TRBV7-3 and TRBJ2-1, with 9 nucleotides matching TRBD1. Germline CDR1 is SGHTA and CDR2 is FQGTGA. J was trimmed by 9 bases and V by 4 bases; bases with no gene match: 4. The CDR3 runs 13 residues. CDR3 bases: TGTGCCAGCAGCTACATACAGGGGGCTGAGCAGTTCTTC. Protein sequence: CASSYIQGAEQFF.

This clone was observed once. The chain employs TRBV21-1 and TRBJ2-7; TRBD2, the D gene given by the table, was not confirmed from the DNA. TRBV21-1 corresponds to a pseudogene. The CDR3 consists of 23 residues. The chain's CDR3 is CASSKAPLLYGQTRGLAGDEQYF. Written as DNA, the CDR3 is TGTGCCAGCAGCAAAGCTCCCCTACTTTACGGTCAGACCCGGGGACTAGCGGGAGACGAGCAGTACTTC.